Here is one T cell receptor (beta chain) with its context. The data were obtained in a study of shared T cell receptors in the human thymus. CDR1 and CDR2 from the germline V gene are LNHDA and SQIVND (reference sequence). CDR3 length equals 15 residues. After removal of 0 bases from V and 5 bases from J, the junction contained 3 bases not matched to a gene. Profiling relied on immunoSEQ multiplex PCR, and the TCRdb table lists in-frame clones only, not all of them. Of hundreds of thousands of clones in the sample, more than 75% were seen once. A further study also used this sample, focusing on human thymus T cells. That source reports: Healthy Finnish infants undergoing corrective surgery for congenital heart defects were used as donors. Corrective heart surgery yielded resections, and these provided the thymus tissue. In thymic and blood repertoires alike, V and J usage looked biased. Thymic repertoires of unrelated individuals were reported in related research to overlap highly.

This TCR derives from a boy under two years old with a congenital heart defect. The genes are TRBV19 and TRBJ2-7, with TRBD2 matching 11 bases. Sequencing input: thymocytes. The CDR3 sequence: CASSIDTSGSHEQYF. CDR3 DNA: TGTGCCAGTAGTATAGACACTAGCGGGAGTCACGAGCAGTACTTC. The whole variable domain, remainder taken from reference TRBV19 and TRBJ2-7, is DGGITQSPKYLFRKEGQNVTLSCEQNLNHDAMYWYRQDPGQGLRLIYYSQIVNDFQKGDIAEGYSVSREKKESFPLTVTSAQKNPTAFYLCASSIDTSGSHEQYFGPGTRLTVT.